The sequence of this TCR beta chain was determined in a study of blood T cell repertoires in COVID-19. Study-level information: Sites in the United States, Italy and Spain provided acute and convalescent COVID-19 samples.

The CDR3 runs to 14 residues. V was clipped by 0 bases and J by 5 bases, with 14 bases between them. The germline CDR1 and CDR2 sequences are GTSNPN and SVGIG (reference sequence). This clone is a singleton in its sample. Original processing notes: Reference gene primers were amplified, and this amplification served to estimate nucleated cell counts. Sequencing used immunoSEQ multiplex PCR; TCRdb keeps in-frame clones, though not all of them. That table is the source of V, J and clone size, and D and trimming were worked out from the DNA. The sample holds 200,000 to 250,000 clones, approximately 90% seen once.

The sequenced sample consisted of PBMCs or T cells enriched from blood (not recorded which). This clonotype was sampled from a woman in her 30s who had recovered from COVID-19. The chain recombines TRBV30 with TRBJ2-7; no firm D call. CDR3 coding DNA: TGTGCCTGGAGTGTTTCCGAACTCCGGGACGAGCAGTACTTC. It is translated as CAWSVSELRDEQYF.